These 30 T cell receptor beta chains share one sample of origin, sequenced in a study of T-cell memory formation after mild COVID-19. TCRdb fed the 5' RACE reads into MiXCR, producing one record per CDR3 protein. The sample contains hundreds of thousands of distinct CDR3 sequences, 7.5% to 9.5% of which appear only once. The sample taken for sequencing was PBMCs or a T cell subset sorted from them (not recorded which). All receptors come from a man between 18 and 29 years old who had mild COVID-19 (a few samples of this study predate the infection). Cell type and time point are not known.

V is TRBV4-1 and J is TRBJ2-5, with 8 positions matching TRBD1. V lost 3 bases and J lost 2; bases outside the gene matches: 5. This CDR3 is built from 15 residues. Germline assignment: CDR1 MGHRA and CDR2 YSYEKL. CDR3 amino acids: CASSQPGTGQETQYF. CDR3 coding DNA: TGCGCCAGCAGCCAGCCCGGGACAGGACAAGAGACCCAGTACTTC.

This clonotype has a handful of counts. The chain carries TRBV6-4 and TRBJ2-1, with TRBD2 matching 12 bases. CDR1 and CDR2 (germline): MRHNA, SNTAGT. CDR3 size: 15 residues. The V and J ends lost 4 bases and 10 bases, in that order; junction bases with no gene match: 8. CDR3 coding DNA: TGTGCCAGCAGTGTATCCACTAGCGGGGGGATGGAGCAGTTCTTC. Translation gives CASSVSTSGGMEQFF.

The table lists this clonotype with a few counts. V gene TRBV5-1 combines with J gene TRBJ2-7; 9 positions agree with TRBD1. V gave up 4 bases and J gave up 7 bases; unmatched junction bases: 9. This CDR3 has 14 amino acids. CDR1 is SGHRS and CDR2 is YFSETQ in the germline V gene. The CDR3 protein is CASSTWGQGGEQYF. CDR3 bases: TGCGCCAGCAGCACGTGGGGACAGGGTGGGGAGCAGTACTTC.

This clonotype was seen at least ten times. V usage is TRBV11-2 and J usage is TRBJ2-1, with 11 nucleotides matching TRBD2. The ends lost 4 bases at V and 0 bases at J; junction bases unmatched: 11. Per the germline V gene, CDR1 is SGHAT and CDR2 is FQNNGV. The CDR3 is 19 residues long. The CDR3 nucleotides are TGTGCCAGCAGCTACTATCCTCTAGCGGGGGGCCTCTCCTACAATGAGCAGTTCTTC. Translating gives CASSYYPLAGGLSYNEQFF.

This clonotype has a single count. This chain links TRBV5-1 with TRBJ2-7; the D gene is possibly TRBD1 (6 bases). This CDR3 comprises 14 residues. The germline gives CDR1 SGHRS, CDR2 YFSETQ. Trimming removed 3 bases at V and 0 bases at J, with 10 bases between. This CDR3 reads CASSSDSHSYEQYF. In DNA form, the CDR3 reads TGCGCCAGCAGCTCGGACAGCCACTCCTACGAGCAGTACTTC. The variable domain in full, with the rest retrieved from reference TRBV5-1 and TRBJ2-7, is KAGVTQTPRYLIKTRGQQVTLSCSPISGHRSVSWYQQTPGQGLQFLFEYFSETQRNKGNFPGRFSGRQFSNSRSEMNVSTLELGDSALYLCASSSDSHSYEQYFGPGTRLTVT.

The chain is built from TRBV7-9 and TRBJ1-3; 7 nucleotides align to TRBD1. Per the germline V gene, CDR1 is SEHNR and CDR2 is FQNEAQ (reference sequence). Trimming removed 5 bases from V and 1 base from J; junction bases left unmatched: 5. The CDR3 is 15 amino acids. The CDR3 protein is CASSLKGQSGNTIYF. The CDR3 DNA sequence: TGTGCCAGCAGCCTAAAGGGACAGTCTGGAAACACCATATATTTT.

This clonotype was detected many times. CDR3: CASSPLAGGKETQYF. CDR3 sequence (DNA): TGTGCCAGCAGCCCGTTAGCGGGGGGGAAGGAGACCCAGTACTTC. The chain recombines TRBV4-2 with TRBJ2-5; TRBD2 agrees at 11 bases. CDR3 length: 15 residues. Trimming at V came to 4 bases and at J to 5 bases, leaving 6 bases not matched to a gene. CDR1 is LGHNA and CDR2 is YNFKEQ in the germline V gene.

This clonotype was detected only a few times. The J gene is TRBJ1-6, the V gene TRBV12-3 or TRBV12-4; possibly TRBD1 for D (5 bases). The CDR3 runs to 16 residues. V was pared by 5 bases and J by 7 bases, with 18 bases between. CDR3 residues: CASSTTFSAGNSPLHF. CDR3 DNA: TGTGCCAGCAGTACGACGTTTTCGGCAGGGAATTCACCCCTCCACTTT.

The gene calls are TRBV24-1 and TRBJ1-5; D gene unclear. The ends were cut back, 3 bases at V and 6 bases at J, with 11 bases in the middle. The CDR3 runs to 14 residues. The V gene's germline CDR1 is KGHDR and CDR2 SFDVKD. The CDR3 DNA follows: TGTGCCACCAGTGATCCGCAGAGTCGTCAGCCCCAGCATTTT. This codes for CATSDPQSRQPQHF.

The rearrangement uses TRBV15 and TRBJ1-6; possible D gene TRBD1, 5 bases. The CDR3 loop spans 15 amino acids. With 0 bases removed from V and 7 bases from J, the gap between germline ends came to 10 bases. The V gene's germline CDR1 is LNHNV and CDR2 YYDKDF (reference sequence). DNA of the CDR3: TGTGCCACCAGCAGAGATGGGGCAGGGAATTCACCCCTCCACTTT. Protein product: CATSRDGAGNSPLHF. Combining the CDR3 with reference TRBV15 and TRBJ1-6 gives the whole variable domain DAMVIQNPRYQVTQFGKPVTLSCSQTLNHNVMYWYQQKSSQAPKLLFHYYDKDFNNEADTPDNFQSRRPNTSFCFLDIRSPGLGDTAMYLCATSRDGAGNSPLHFGNGTRLTVT.

This clonotype was detected ten times or more. The rearrangement joins TRBV7-6 to TRBJ2-2; 8 bases are shared with TRBD1. CDR1 and CDR2 from the germline V gene are SGHVS and FNYEAQ. The CDR3 runs to 16 residues. V dropped 5 bases and J dropped 0; count of bases not matched to a gene: 5. CDR3 sequence reads: CASSPRDRPNTGELFF. For the CDR3, the DNA is TGTGCCAGCAGCCCTAGGGACAGGCCGAACACCGGGGAGCTGTTTTTT.

This clonotype was recorded many times. The junction departs from germline at one end; a sequencing error may be responsible. V gene TRBV5-1 combines with J gene TRBJ2-1, with D unresolved. This CDR3 region has 15 residues. Germline V gives CDR1 SGHRS, CDR2 YFSETQ. The CDR3 is CASSLAGSSYNEQFF. The CDR3 coding sequence is TGTGCCAGCAGCTTAGCAGGTAGCTCCTACAATGAGCAGTTCTTC.

The V and J genes are TRBV30 and TRBJ1-6; 7 nucleotides line up with TRBD1. V shed 2 bases, J shed 7 bases, and the junction held 5 bases outside the gene matches. CDR3 length: 14 residues. Looked up from germline, CDR1 is GTSNPN and CDR2 is SVGIG (reference sequence). CDR3 in amino acids: CAWSSRDRNSPLHF. The CDR3 region has the DNA TGTGCCTGGAGTTCCCGGGACAGAAATTCACCCCTCCACTTT.

The chain recombines TRBV9 with TRBJ1-2; D unclear. The V gene's germline CDR1 is SGDLS and CDR2 YYNGEE. Trimming pared 0 bases from V and 6 bases from J, leaving 21 bases between. This CDR3 spans 17 amino acids. Written as DNA, the CDR3 is TGTGCCAGCAGCGTAGTCACAGCTCCTCACCGGCGGGATGGCTACACCTTC. Translation: CASSVVTAPHRRDGYTF.

This clonotype was seen a few times. The chain has TRBV6-6 and TRBJ2-1, with 12 bases aligning to TRBD2. V lost 7 bases to trimming and J lost 4 bases; unmatched junction nucleotides: 5. Germline values: CDR1 MNHNY, CDR2 SVGAGI (reference sequence). The CDR3 is made up of 15 amino acids. The CDR3 sequence: CASTLTSGRYNEQFF. Here the CDR3 DNA reads TGTGCCAGCACTTTGACTAGCGGGAGATACAATGAGCAGTTCTTC.

V gene TRBV4-2 combines with J gene TRBJ2-3, with TRBD2 matching 8 bases. The CDR3 totals 17 residues. Germline CDR1 is LGHNA and CDR2 is YNFKEQ. The J segment lost 3 bases and the V segment lost 2 bases, leaving 10 bases of the junction unmatched. CDR3 sequence (DNA): TGTGCCAGCAGCCAACCCCGAGGCCAGCGGGGGACAGATACGCAGTATTTT. Protein: CASSQPRGQRGTDTQYF.

This chain joins TRBV4-3 and TRBJ2-5, with a tentative D call TRBD2 (6 bases). The germline V gene has CDR1 LGHNA and CDR2 YSLEER. V dropped 0 bases and J dropped 5 bases, with 16 bases sitting between them. CDR3 length: 16 amino acids. The CDR3, as DNA: TGCGCCAGCAGCCAAGATCGCTTTGGAGCGGGCGAGACCCAGTACTTC. Its translation: CASSQDRFGAGETQYF.

This chain connects TRBV7-2 to TRBJ1-1; tentative D call: TRBD1 (5 bases). Deletions cut 6 bases from V and 4 bases from J, with 12 bases between. Looked up from germline, CDR1 is SGHTA and CDR2 is FQGNSA. This CDR3 is built from 13 residues. CDR3 protein: CASRWGGSTEAFF. The CDR3 DNA follows: TGTGCCAGCAGATGGGGGGGGTCCACTGAAGCTTTCTTT.

In its sample, this clonotype was seen a few times. The chain combines TRBV7-8 with TRBJ2-5; D not resolved. V was clipped by 4 bases and J by 2 bases, with 11 bases between them. The CDR3 has 14 residues. CDR1 SGHVS and CDR2 FQNEAQ come from the germline V gene. The CDR3 DNA sequence: TGTGCCAGCAGCTGGTCGACGGTACAAGAGACCCAGTACTTC. Amino acid sequence: CASSWSTVQETQYF.

The chain links TRBV25-1 to TRBJ1-5, with 9 bases aligning to TRBD1. V gave up 3 bases and J gave up 2 bases; unmatched junction bases: 8. CDR1 and CDR2 (germline): MGHDK, SYGVNS. The CDR3 loop spans 17 amino acids. DNA for the CDR3: TGTGCCAGCAGTGAGGGGACAGGGCAAGGGCGCAATCAGCCCCAGCATTTT. Translating gives CASSEGTGQGRNQPQHF.

V gene TRBV12-2 combines with J gene TRBJ1-5; TRBD1, as called in the table, went unchecked against the DNA. TRBV12-2 is a listed pseudogene. The CDR3 is made up of 17 amino acids. CDR3 in amino acids: CASRLRGQIPSNQPQHF. The CDR3 nucleotides are TGTGCAAGTCGCTTAAGGGGACAGATCCCTAGCAATCAGCCCCAGCATTTT.

This clonotype was seen at least ten times. The rearrangement links TRBV12-3 or TRBV12-4 to TRBJ2-7; 11 bases fit TRBD2. The CDR3 totals 15 residues. Unmatched junction bases numbered 5, after V lost 1 base and J lost 6 bases. This CDR3 is CASSLGSGGAIEQYF. In DNA form, the CDR3 reads TGTGCCAGCAGTTTAGGTAGCGGGGGGGCCATCGAGCAGTACTTC.

This clonotype has a count of ten or more. V is TRBV20-1 and J is TRBJ1-1; no clear D gene. The V end was cut by 0 bases, the J end by 5 bases, with 13 bases between. In germline, CDR1 is DFQATT, CDR2 SNEGSKA (reference sequence). The CDR3 is 14 residues long. CDR3 residues: CSARDSSSGTEAFF. The CDR3 nucleotides read TGCAGTGCTAGAGATTCGTCTTCGGGGACTGAAGCTTTCTTT.

This clonotype was picked up many times. The chain uses TRBV3-1 and TRBJ1-6; D ambiguous. Germline CDR1 reads LGHDT; CDR2 reads YNNKEL (reference sequence). The V and J ends lost 3 bases and 10 bases respectively, with 13 bases between them. This CDR3 is 14 amino acids long. Here the CDR3 reads CASSQGGKDSPLHF. The CDR3 nucleotides are TGTGCCAGCAGCCAGGGCGGCAAGGACTCACCCCTCCACTTT. Based on the CDR3 plus reference TRBV3-1 and TRBJ1-6, the full variable domain is DTAVSQTPKYLVTQMGNDKSIKCEQNLGHDTMYWYKQDSKKFLKIMFSYNNKELIINETVPNRFSPKSPDKAHLNLHINSLELGDSAVYFCASSQGGKDSPLHFGNGTRLTVT.

This clonotype was recorded a few times. The chain uses TRBV6-1 and TRBJ1-2; D gene uncertain. Germline CDR1 MNHNS, CDR2 SASEGT. V gave up 2 bases and J gave up 4 bases, with 8 bases separating them. CDR3 length: 13 amino acids. CDR3 sequence: CASSERNLYGYTF. In nucleotides, the CDR3 is TGTGCCAGCAGTGAAAGGAACCTCTATGGCTACACCTTC.

This clonotype was seen more than once but under ten times. This chain joins TRBV4-2 and TRBJ2-3, with 16 bases fitting TRBD2. V lost 4 bases to trimming and J lost 6 bases; unmatched junction nucleotides: 4. This CDR3 has 16 amino acids. Germline CDR1 LGHNA, CDR2 YNFKEQ. This CDR3 reads CASSPGLAGGPDTQYF. The DNA for the CDR3 is TGTGCCAGCAGCCCGGGACTAGCGGGGGGGCCGGATACGCAGTATTTT.

This sequence joins TRBV15 and TRBJ1-6, with D possibly matching TRBD1 (5 bases). Trimming pared 2 bases from V and 7 bases from J, leaving 12 bases between. This CDR3 region has 15 residues. Germline CDR1 and CDR2: LNHNV and YYDKDF (reference sequence). The CDR3 DNA sequence: TGTGCCACCAGCAGATTCAGGGTCGGAAATTCACCCCTCCACTTT. As protein: CATSRFRVGNSPLHF.

The rearrangement links TRBV12-3 or TRBV12-4 to TRBJ1-3; a weak D match, TRBD1 (5 bases). Trimming stripped 5 bases from V and 2 bases from J, with 13 bases between. This CDR3 contains 15 residues. CDR3 loop: CASSPSGTAGNTIYF. The CDR3 DNA is TGTGCCAGCAGTCCCTCAGGGACGGCTGGAAACACCATATATTTT.

This clonotype turned up a few times. V gene TRBV12-3 or TRBV12-4 combines with J gene TRBJ2-1, with D hard to call. The CDR3 sequence is 12 residues long. Trimming removed 6 bases from V and 7 bases from J, with 10 bases in between. The CDR3 region is CASRADGNEQFF. The DNA of the CDR3 is TGTGCCAGCAGAGCTGATGGGAATGAGCAGTTCTTC.

This clonotype was detected many times. The gene calls are TRBV20-1 and TRBJ1-3; 7 positions agree with TRBD1. V was pared by 6 bases and J by 4 bases, with 6 bases of the junction left unmatched. Germline CDR1 DFQATT, CDR2 SNEGSKA (reference sequence). The CDR3 extends over 13 amino acids. CDR3 region: CSAGTAYGNTIYF. CDR3 bases: TGCAGTGCAGGGACAGCATACGGAAACACCATATATTTT.